What follows is one T cell receptor (beta chain) and its context. These data belong to a study of beta chain features in type 1 diabetes. cDNA synthesis used the whole RNA isolate, giving expressed TCRB sequences. The average output of naive, central memory and regulatory T cell samples was several million reads. Assay: immunoSEQ multiplex PCR; the TCRdb copy retains only in-frame clones and omits some. The table records 300,000 to 350,000 clones, around a fifth of them present only once. The CDR3 consists of 14 residues. Germline CDR1 and CDR2: SGHDT and YYEEEE. With 5 bases clipped from V and 4 bases from J, the junction kept 9 bases outside the gene matches.

This sequence was found in a woman under 30 in good health. The sample taken for sequencing was naive CD4+ T cells from blood. V gene TRBV5-6 combines with J gene TRBJ2-7; 7 positions agree with TRBD2. CDR3 in DNA: TGTGCCAGCAGGGCTTCTAGCGGTTCATACGAGCAGTACTTC. Residues: CASRASSGSYEQYF.